The 18 T cell receptor beta chains reported below all come from one sample, sequenced in a study of tumor-infiltrating lymphocytes in localized non-small cell lung cancer. Assay used: immunoSEQ multiplex PCR; TCRdb lists only in-frame clones, some missing. The table shows about 16,000 clones, with roughly 43% occurring only once. The sample consisted of lung tumor tissue. The receptors derive from a human donor with non-small cell lung cancer.

This clone qualifies as medium-sized. The V call is TRBV5-1, the J call TRBJ2-1, with a tentative D call TRBD1 (5 bases). The CDR3 covers 13 residues. Germline CDR1 is SGHRS and CDR2 is YFSETQ. V dropped 4 bases and J dropped 3 bases, with 8 bases sitting between them. The CDR3 here is CASSPDSYNEQFF. Here the CDR3 DNA reads TGCGCCAGCAGCCCTGACAGCTACAATGAGCAGTTCTTC.

The gene calls are TRBV11-1 and TRBJ1-1; a possible D gene is TRBD1 (5 bases). In germline, CDR1 is SGHAT, CDR2 FQDESV (reference sequence). V was clipped by 1 base and J by 4 bases, with 10 bases between them. CDR3 length: 14 amino acids. The CDR3 DNA is TGTGCCAGCAGCTTAGATGAGGGGAGCACTGAAGCTTTCTTT. This codes for CASSLDEGSTEAFF.

The CDR3 loop reads CASSPRSVGEQYF. The CDR3 region has the DNA TGTGCCAGTAGTCCACGGTCCGTGGGCGAGCAGTACTTC. The rearrangement links TRBV19 to TRBJ2-7; no definite D call. This CDR3 spans 13 amino acids. The V gene lost 5 bases and the J gene lost 6 bases, with 14 bases spanning the gap. Per germline, CDR1 LNHDA and CDR2 SQIVND (reference sequence).

This chain joins TRBV15 and TRBJ2-1, with 9 bases identical to TRBD1. This CDR3 contains 14 residues. V dropped 2 bases and J dropped 7; count of bases not matched to a gene: 3. The germline gives CDR1 LNHNV, CDR2 YYDKDF (reference sequence). The CDR3 coding sequence is TGTGCCACCAGCAGACGAGGACAGGGGAATGAGCAGTTCTTC. Translation: CATSRRGQGNEQFF.

This clone came up a few times. This rearrangement joins TRBV10-2 to TRBJ2-7; maybe TRBD1 (6 bases). The CDR3 is made up of 13 amino acids. Germline V CDR1 and CDR2: WSHSY, SAAADI. Trimming left V 10 bases short and J 4 bases short, with 17 bases between. The CDR3 DNA is TGCGCCAACAGGGAAGTGATAGGATACGAGCAGTACTTC. It is translated as CANREVIGYEQYF.

This clone was detected only a few times. The V gene is TRBV27, the J gene TRBJ2-7; D is ambiguous. CDR1 is MNHEY, CDR2 SMNVEV, per germline (reference sequence). V lost 3 bases, J lost 3 bases, and 9 bases lay in between. CDR3 size: 13 residues. As DNA, the CDR3 is TGTGCCAGCAGTTTTAACATTGGCTACGAGCAGTACTTC. It codes for CASSFNIGYEQYF.

This clone turned up a few times. This chain connects TRBV6-1 to TRBJ2-2, with D uncertain. V was clipped by 5 bases and J by 5 bases, with 15 bases between them. Germline-derived CDR1 and CDR2 are MNHNS and SASEGT. This CDR3 contains 15 residues. CDR3 sequence (DNA): TGTGCCAGCAGTCCACTTCATTTGTGGACCGGGGAGCTGTTTTTT. Amino acid sequence: CASSPLHLWTGELFF.

This clone has more than one count but fewer than ten. The V gene is TRBV6-1, the J gene TRBJ1-3, with TRBD1 identical over 7 bases. The germline V gene has CDR1 MNHNS and CDR2 SASEGT. After removal of 5 bases from V and 1 base from J, the junction contained 5 bases not matched to a gene. This CDR3 has 15 residues. This CDR3 is CASSPLQGSGNTIYF. The CDR3 DNA follows: TGTGCCAGCAGTCCACTACAGGGGTCTGGAAACACCATATATTTT.

The chain combines TRBV7-3 with TRBJ2-3; TRBD2 matches 8 bases. The CDR3 contains 15 residues. With V trimmed by 6 bases and J by 2 bases, 7 bases remained unmatched. CDR1 is SGHTA and CDR2 is FQGTGA in the germline V gene. Here the CDR3 reads CASRSGGGNTDTQYF. The CDR3, as DNA: TGTGCCAGCAGATCCGGGGGGGGGAACACAGATACGCAGTATTTT.

The chain combines TRBV30 with TRBJ1-1, with TRBD1 identical over 10 bases. The CDR3 has 15 amino acids. Germline-derived CDR1 and CDR2 are GTSNPN and SVGIG (reference sequence). The trim removed 3 bases at V and 5 bases at J, leaving 9 bases unmatched. The CDR3 sequence is CAWSKKDRGRTEAFF. Written as DNA, the CDR3 is TGTGCCTGGAGCAAAAAGGACAGGGGGAGAACTGAAGCTTTCTTT.

This clone was detected a few times. This chain joins TRBV29-1 and TRBJ2-5; D is perhaps TRBD1 or TRBD2 (6 bases each). V gave up 1 base and J gave up 9 bases, with 12 bases separating them. Looked up from germline, CDR1 is SQVTM and CDR2 is ANQGSEA. The CDR3 contains 12 residues. The CDR3 reads CSVEAFRGAQYF. Here the CDR3 DNA reads TGCAGCGTTGAAGCCTTTAGGGGGGCCCAGTACTTC.

At least ten counts were recorded for this clone. The CDR3 loop reads CASSYSDYTEAFF. CDR3 nucleotides: TGTGCCAGCAGCTACTCCGACTATACTGAAGCTTTCTTT. V gene TRBV7-9 combines with J gene TRBJ1-1; D not certain. Looked up from germline, CDR1 is SEHNR and CDR2 is FQNEAQ (reference sequence). The CDR3 loop spans 13 amino acids. V lost 4 bases and J 5 bases, leaving 11 bases between the germline ends. The full variable domain, rest sourced from reference TRBV7-9 and TRBJ1-1, is DTGVSQNPRHKITKRGQNVTFRCDPISEHNRLYWYRQTLGQGPEFLTYFQNEAQLEKSRLLSDRFSAERPKGSFSTLEIQRTEQGDSAMYLCASSYSDYTEAFFGQGTRLTVV.

This CDR3 reads CASSRGQPSTDTQYF. The CDR3 coding sequence is TGCGCCAGCAGCCGGGGACAGCCTAGCACAGATACGCAGTATTTT. The V call is TRBV4-3, the J call TRBJ2-3; 7 nucleotides align to TRBD1. This CDR3 region has 15 residues. V lost 4 bases and J lost 0; bases outside the gene matches: 4. Germline V gives CDR1 LGHNA, CDR2 YSLEER.

This clone was detected only a few times. The chain joins TRBV28 to TRBJ1-5; D unclear. This CDR3 region has 12 residues. V lost 8 bases to trimming and J lost 0 bases, with 5 bases between them. Germline assignment: CDR1 MDHEN and CDR2 SYDVKM. The CDR3 DNA follows: TGTGCCAGCCACTCTAGCAATCAGCCCCAGCATTTT. It specifies CASHSSNQPQHF.

This clone has only a few counts. J is TRBJ2-2 and V is TRBV5-1, with TRBD1 matching over 7 bases. Germline CDR1 and CDR2: SGHRS and YFSETQ. This CDR3 region has 14 residues. V shed 7 bases and J 3 bases; nucleotides not matched to a gene: 6. The chain's CDR3 is CASVSGGDTGELFF. CDR3 in DNA: TGCGCCAGCGTTTCAGGGGGTGACACCGGGGAGCTGTTTTTT.

In this sample, this clone turned up a few times. This chain joins TRBV29-1 and TRBJ1-2; D call uncertain. The CDR3 spans 12 residues. Germline V CDR1 and CDR2: SQVTM, ANQGSEA. Trimming left V 3 bases short and J 4 bases short, with 9 bases between. The CDR3 nucleotides are TGCAGCGTTGAGCGGGCTACCTATGGCTACACCTTC. Protein sequence: CSVERATYGYTF.

The V gene is TRBV11-3, the J gene TRBJ2-1; no firm D call. Trimming removed 0 bases from V and 5 bases from J, with 8 bases in between. CDR3 length: 14 amino acids. The germline CDR1 and CDR2 sequences are SGHNT and YENEEA. Here the CDR3 DNA reads TGTGCCAGCAGCTTAGAGAGTGTACACAATGAGCAGTTCTTC. Translated, it gives CASSLESVHNEQFF.

V usage is TRBV6-5 and J usage is TRBJ2-7; no clear D. The CDR3 sequence is 15 residues long. Per germline, CDR1 MNHEY and CDR2 SVGAGI. Trimming pared 7 bases from V and 0 bases from J, leaving 16 bases between. The CDR3 loop is CASKPRAMYSYEQYF. The CDR3 DNA reads as TGTGCCAGCAAACCCCGGGCTATGTACTCCTACGAGCAGTACTTC.